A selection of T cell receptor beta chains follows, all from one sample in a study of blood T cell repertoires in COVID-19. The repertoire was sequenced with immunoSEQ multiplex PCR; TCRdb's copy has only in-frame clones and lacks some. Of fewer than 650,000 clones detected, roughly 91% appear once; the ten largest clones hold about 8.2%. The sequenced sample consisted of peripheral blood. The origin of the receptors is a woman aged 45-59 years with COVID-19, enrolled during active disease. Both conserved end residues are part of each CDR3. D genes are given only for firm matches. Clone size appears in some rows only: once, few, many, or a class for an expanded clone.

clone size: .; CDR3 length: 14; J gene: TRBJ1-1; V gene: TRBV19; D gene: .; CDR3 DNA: TGTGCCAGTAGTATTGGCGGATGGAACACTGAAGCTTTCTTT; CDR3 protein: CASSIGGWNTEAFF
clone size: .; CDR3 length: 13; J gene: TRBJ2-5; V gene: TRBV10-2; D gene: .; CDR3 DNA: TGCGCCACCCGGCGACACCACCAAGAGACCCAGTACTTC; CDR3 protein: CATRRHHQETQYF
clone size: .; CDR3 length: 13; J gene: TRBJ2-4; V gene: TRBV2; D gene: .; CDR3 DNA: TGTGCCAGCAACCTCAGGGAGGAAAACATTCAGTACTTC; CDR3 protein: CASNLREENIQYF
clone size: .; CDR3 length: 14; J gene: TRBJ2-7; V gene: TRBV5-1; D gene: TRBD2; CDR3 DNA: TGCGCCATGCCGTTGGGCGGGAGCTCCTACGAGCAGTACTTC; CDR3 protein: CAMPLGGSSYEQYF
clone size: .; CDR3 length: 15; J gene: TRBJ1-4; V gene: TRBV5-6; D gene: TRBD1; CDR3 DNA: TGTGCCAGCAGTTTTGTGGACAGGGTTAATGAAAAACTGTTTTTT; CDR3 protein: CASSFVDRVNEKLFF
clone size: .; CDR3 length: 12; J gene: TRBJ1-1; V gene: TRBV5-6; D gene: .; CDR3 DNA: TGTGCCAGCAGGGGGCTTTCGGCTGAAGCTTTCTTT; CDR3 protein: CASRGLSAEAFF
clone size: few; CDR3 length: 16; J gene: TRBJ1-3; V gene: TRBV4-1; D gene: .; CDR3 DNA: TGCGCCAGCAGCCAAGTACCAGGGATCACTGGAAACACCATATATTTT; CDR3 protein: CASSQVPGITGNTIYF
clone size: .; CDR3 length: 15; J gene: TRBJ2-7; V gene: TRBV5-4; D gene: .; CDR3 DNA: TGTGCCAGCAGCTTGGGCGGGACAGCCTTTTACGAGCAGTACTTC; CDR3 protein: CASSLGGTAFYEQYF
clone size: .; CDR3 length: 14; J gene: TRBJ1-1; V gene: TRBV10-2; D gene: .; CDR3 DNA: TGCGCCAGCAGTGAGATTCAGGGGACGACTGAAGCTTTCTTT; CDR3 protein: CASSEIQGTTEAFF
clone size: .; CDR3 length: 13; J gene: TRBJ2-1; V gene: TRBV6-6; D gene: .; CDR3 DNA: TGTGCCAGCAGTTCACCAGGGGACAATGAGCAGTTCTTC; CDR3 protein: CASSSPGDNEQFF
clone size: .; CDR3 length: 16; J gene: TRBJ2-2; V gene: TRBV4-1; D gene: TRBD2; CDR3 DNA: TGCGCCAGCAGACTAGCGGGGGGCACGAACACCGGGGAGCTGTTTTTT; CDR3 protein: CASRLAGGTNTGELFF
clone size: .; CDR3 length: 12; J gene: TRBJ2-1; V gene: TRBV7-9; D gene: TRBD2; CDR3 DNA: TGTGCCACGCTCGCTAGCGGTAATGAGCAGTTCTTC; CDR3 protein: CATLASGNEQFF
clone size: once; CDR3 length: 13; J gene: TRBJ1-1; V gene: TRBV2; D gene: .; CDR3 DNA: TGTGCCAGCAGCGGTTCATTGAACACTGAAGCTTTCTTT; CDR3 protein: CASSGSLNTEAFF
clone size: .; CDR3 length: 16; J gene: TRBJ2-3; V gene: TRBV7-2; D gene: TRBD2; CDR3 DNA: TGTGCCAGCAGCCCGGGACTAGCGGTGCTCCAAGATACGCAGTATTTT; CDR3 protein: CASSPGLAVLQDTQYF
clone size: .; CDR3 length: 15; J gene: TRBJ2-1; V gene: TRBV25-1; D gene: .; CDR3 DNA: TGTGCCAGCAGCGAGGCGGTCCTAGCAGACAATGAGCAGTTCTTC; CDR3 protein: CASSEAVLADNEQFF
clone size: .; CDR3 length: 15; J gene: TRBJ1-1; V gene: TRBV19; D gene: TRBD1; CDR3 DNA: TGTGCCAGTAGTCATAGGGACAGGGGGCCCACTGAAGCTTTCTTT; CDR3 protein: CASSHRDRGPTEAFF
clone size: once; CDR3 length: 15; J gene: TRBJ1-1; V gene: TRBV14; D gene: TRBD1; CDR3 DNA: TGTGCCAGCAGCGTGGGACAGGGTTTTGACACTGAAGCTTTCTTT; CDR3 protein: CASSVGQGFDTEAFF
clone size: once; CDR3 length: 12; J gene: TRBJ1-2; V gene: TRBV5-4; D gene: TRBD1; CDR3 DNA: TGTGCCAGCAGCGGGGACAGGGCTGGCTACACCTTC; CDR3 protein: CASSGDRAGYTF
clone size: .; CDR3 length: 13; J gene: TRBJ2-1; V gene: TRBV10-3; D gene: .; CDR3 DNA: TGTGCCATCAGTGAGTCTTCCACAGATGAGCAGTTCTTC; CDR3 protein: CAISESSTDEQFF
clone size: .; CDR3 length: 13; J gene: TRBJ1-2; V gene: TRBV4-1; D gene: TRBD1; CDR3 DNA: TGCGCCAGCAGCCCCTTACAGGGGAGTGGCTACACCTTC; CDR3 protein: CASSPLQGSGYTF
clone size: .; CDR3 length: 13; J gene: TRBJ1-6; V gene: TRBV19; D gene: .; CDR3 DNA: TGTGCCACCCGGGGGAGGGGGACTTCACCCCTCCACTTT; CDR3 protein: CATRGRGTSPLHF
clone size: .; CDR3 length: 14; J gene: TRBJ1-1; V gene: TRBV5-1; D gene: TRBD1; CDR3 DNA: TGCGCCACAAACGTGACAGGGTCGAACACTGAAGCTTTCTTT; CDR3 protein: CATNVTGSNTEAFF
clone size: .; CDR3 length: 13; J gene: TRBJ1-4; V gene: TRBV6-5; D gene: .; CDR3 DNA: TGTGCCAGCACCCGGACAGTTAATGAAAAACTGTTTTTT; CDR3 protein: CASTRTVNEKLFF
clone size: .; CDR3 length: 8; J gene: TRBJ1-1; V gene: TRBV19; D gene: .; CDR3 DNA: TGTGCCACCAGCGGGGCTTTCTTT; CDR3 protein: CATSGAFF
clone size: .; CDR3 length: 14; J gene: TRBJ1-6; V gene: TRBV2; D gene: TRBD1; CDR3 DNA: TGTGCCAGACCCCGACAGGGCAATAATTCACCCCTCCACTTT; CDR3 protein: CARPRQGNNSPLHF
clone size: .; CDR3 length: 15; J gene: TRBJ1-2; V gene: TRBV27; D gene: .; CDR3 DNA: TGTGCCAGCAGTTTAACGGGCCAGGGGAACTATGGCTACACCTTC; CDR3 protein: CASSLTGQGNYGYTF
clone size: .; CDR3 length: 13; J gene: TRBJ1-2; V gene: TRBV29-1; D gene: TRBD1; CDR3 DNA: TGCAGCGTTGTAGGACAGGGGATGGGTGGCTACACCTTC; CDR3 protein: CSVVGQGMGGYTF